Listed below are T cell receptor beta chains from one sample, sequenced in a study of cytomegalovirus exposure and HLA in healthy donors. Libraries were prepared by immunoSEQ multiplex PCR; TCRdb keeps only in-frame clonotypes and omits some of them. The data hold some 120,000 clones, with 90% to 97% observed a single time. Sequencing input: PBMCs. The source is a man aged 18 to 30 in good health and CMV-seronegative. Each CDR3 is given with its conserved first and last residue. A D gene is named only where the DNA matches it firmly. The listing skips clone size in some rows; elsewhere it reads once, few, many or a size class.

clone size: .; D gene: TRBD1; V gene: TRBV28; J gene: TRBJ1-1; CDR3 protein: CASSSDRVGTEAFF; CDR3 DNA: TGTGCCAGCAGCTCGGACAGGGTGGGCACTGAAGCTTTCTTT
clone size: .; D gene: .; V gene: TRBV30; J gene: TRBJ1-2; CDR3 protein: CAWTTGGGYTF; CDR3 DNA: TGTGCCTGGACGACAGGCGGCGGCTACACCTTC
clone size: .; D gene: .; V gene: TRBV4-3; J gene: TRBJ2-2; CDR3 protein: CASSLHNGELFF; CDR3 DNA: TGCGCCAGCAGCCTCCACAATGGGGAGCTGTTTTTT
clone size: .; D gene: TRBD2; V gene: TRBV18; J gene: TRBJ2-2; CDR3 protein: CASSPTPGLATGELFF; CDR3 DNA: TGTGCCAGCTCACCCACGCCGGGACTAGCGACCGGGGAGCTGTTTTTT
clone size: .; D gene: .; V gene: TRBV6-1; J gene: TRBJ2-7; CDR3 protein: CASPQPLTYEQYF; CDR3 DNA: TGTGCCAGCCCACAGCCTCTTACCTACGAGCAGTACTTC
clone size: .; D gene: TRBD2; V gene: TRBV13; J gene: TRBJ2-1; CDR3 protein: CASSDRGLARYNEQFF; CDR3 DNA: TGTGCCAGCAGCGACCGGGGACTAGCGCGGTACAATGAGCAGTTCTTC
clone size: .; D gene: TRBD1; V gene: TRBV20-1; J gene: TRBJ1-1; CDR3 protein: CSAGTATEAFF; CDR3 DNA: TGCAGTGCTGGGACAGCGACTGAAGCTTTCTTT
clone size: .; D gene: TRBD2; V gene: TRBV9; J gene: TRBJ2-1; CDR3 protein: CASSTPSGAYNEQFF; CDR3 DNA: TGTGCCAGCAGCACCCCTAGCGGGGCCTACAATGAGCAGTTCTTC
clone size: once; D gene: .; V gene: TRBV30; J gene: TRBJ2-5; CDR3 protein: CAWSVFGETQYF; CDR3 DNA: TGTGCCTGGAGTGTATTCGGGGAGACCCAGTACTTC
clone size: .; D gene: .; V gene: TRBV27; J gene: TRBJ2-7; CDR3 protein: CASSLTTGQAYEQYF; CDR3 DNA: TGTGCCAGCAGTTTAACAACAGGACAAGCCTACGAGCAGTACTTC
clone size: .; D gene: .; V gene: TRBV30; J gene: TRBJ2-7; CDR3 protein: CAWSYPPVFGEQYF; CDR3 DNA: TGTGCCTGGAGTTATCCCCCCGTGTTCGGGGAGCAGTACTTC
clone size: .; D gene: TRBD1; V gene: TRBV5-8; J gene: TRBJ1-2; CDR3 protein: CASSFDRDYGYTF; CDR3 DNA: TGTGCCAGCAGCTTCGACAGGGACTATGGCTACACCTTC
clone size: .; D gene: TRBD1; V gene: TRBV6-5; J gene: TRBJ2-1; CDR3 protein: CASRPGQGNNEQFF; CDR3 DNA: TGTGCCAGCAGACCGGGACAGGGGAACAATGAGCAGTTCTTC
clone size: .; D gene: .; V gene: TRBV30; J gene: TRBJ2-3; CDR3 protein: CAWRTTATDTQYF; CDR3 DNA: TGTGCCTGGAGAACGACAGCCACAGATACGCAGTATTTT
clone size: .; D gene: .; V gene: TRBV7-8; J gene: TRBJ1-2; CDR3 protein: CASSHGTGGLYGYTF; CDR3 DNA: TGTGCCAGCAGCCATGGAACTGGAGGGCTCTATGGCTACACCTTC
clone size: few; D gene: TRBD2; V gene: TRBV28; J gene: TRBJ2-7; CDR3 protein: CASSTGTSGIYEQYF; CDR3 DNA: TGTGCCAGCAGTACCGGGACTAGCGGGATATACGAGCAGTACTTC
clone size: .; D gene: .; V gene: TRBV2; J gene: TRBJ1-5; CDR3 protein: CASSEAPHQGYYQPQHF; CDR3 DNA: TGTGCCAGCAGTGAAGCCCCTCACCAGGGCTACTATCAGCCCCAGCATTTT
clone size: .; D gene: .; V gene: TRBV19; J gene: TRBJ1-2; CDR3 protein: CASSFSGGYTF; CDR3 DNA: TGTGCCAGTAGTTTTTCAGGAGGCTACACCTTC
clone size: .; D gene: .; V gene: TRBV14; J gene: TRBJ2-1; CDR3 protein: CASSPTGYEQFF; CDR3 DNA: TGTGCCAGCAGTCCGACAGGCTATGAGCAGTTCTTC
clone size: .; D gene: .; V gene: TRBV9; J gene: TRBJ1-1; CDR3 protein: CASSVQVRTEAFF; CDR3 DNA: TGTGCCAGCAGCGTACAGGTAAGGACTGAAGCTTTCTTT
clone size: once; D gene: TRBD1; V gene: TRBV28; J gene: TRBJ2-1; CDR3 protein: CASSPARTGPNEQFF; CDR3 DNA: TGTGCCAGCAGTCCCGCCCGGACAGGCCCTAATGAGCAGTTCTTC
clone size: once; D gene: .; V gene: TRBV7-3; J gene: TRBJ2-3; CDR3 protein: CASSLEGRLTDTQYF; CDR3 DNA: TGTGCCAGCAGCTTAGAAGGCAGGCTCACAGATACGCAGTATTTT
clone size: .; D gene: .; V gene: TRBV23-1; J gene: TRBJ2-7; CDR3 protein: CASSQSEGSGDTNFSYEQYF; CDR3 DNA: TGCGCCAGCAGTCAATCAGAAGGGTCCGGGGACACCAACTTCTCCTACGAGCAGTACTTC
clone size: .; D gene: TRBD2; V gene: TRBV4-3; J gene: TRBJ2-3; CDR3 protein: CASSQLAGGPGTDTQYF; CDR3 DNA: TGCGCCAGCAGCCAACTAGCGGGAGGGCCGGGCACAGATACGCAGTATTTT
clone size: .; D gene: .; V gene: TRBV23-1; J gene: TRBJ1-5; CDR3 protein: CAIPEEVPGPAQPQHF; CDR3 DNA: TGCGCCATCCCAGAAGAAGTACCGGGTCCGGCTCAGCCCCAGCATTTT
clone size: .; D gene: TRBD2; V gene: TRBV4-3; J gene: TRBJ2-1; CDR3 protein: CASSQGAGVGEQFF; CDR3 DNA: TGCGCCAGCAGCCAAGGAGCGGGAGTGGGTGAGCAGTTCTTC
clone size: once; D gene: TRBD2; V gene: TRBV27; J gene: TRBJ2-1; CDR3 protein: CASSLTSGSSYNEQFF; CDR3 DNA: TGTGCCAGCAGTTTGACTAGCGGGAGCTCCTACAATGAGCAGTTCTTC
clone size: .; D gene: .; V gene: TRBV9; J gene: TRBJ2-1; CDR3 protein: CASSVGGTGGYNEQFF; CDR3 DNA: TGTGCCAGCAGCGTAGGCGGTACAGGCGGCTACAATGAGCAGTTCTTC
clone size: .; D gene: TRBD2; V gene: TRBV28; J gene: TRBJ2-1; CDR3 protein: CASSPERGSYNEQFF; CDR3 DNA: TGTGCCAGCAGTCCAGAGCGGGGGTCCTACAATGAGCAGTTCTTC
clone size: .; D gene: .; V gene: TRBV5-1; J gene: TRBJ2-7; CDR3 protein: CASSLTGLEQYF; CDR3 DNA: TGCGCCAGCAGCTTAACAGGGCTCGAGCAGTACTTC
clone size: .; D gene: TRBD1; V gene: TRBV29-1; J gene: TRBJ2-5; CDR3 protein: CSVGRTGVETQYF; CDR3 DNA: TGCAGCGTTGGCAGGACAGGAGTTGAGACCCAGTACTTC
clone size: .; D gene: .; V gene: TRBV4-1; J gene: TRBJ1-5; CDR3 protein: CASSHPRDSGGIQPQHF; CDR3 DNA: TGCGCCAGCAGCCACCCCCGGGACTCTGGGGGAATTCAGCCCCAGCATTTT
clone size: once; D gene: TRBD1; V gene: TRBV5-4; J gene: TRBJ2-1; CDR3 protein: CASKVRQGYNEQFF; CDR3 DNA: TGTGCCAGCAAGGTCCGACAGGGCTACAATGAGCAGTTCTTC
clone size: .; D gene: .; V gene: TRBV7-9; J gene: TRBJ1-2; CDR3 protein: CASSLDRGGAYGYTF; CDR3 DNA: TGTGCCAGCAGCTTGGATCGGGGAGGGGCCTATGGCTACACCTTC
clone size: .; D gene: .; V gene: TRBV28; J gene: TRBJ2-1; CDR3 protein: CASSFRTTNEQFF; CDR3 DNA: TGTGCCAGCAGTTTTCGGACTACGAATGAGCAGTTCTTC
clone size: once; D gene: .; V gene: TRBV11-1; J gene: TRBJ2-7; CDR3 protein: CASSLGSSYEQYF; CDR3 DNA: TGTGCCAGCAGCTTAGGCAGCTCCTACGAGCAGTACTTC
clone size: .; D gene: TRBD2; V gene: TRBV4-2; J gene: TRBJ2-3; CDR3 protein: CASSQVISAGGTDTQYF; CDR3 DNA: TGTGCCAGCAGCCAAGTGATCTCGGCGGGAGGTACAGATACGCAGTATTTT
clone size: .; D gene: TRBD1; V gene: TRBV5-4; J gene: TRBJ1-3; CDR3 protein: CASSPQGANLGNTIYF; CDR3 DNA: TGTGCCAGCAGCCCACAGGGGGCTAATCTTGGAAACACCATATATTTT
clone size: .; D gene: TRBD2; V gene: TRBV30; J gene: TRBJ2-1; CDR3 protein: CVFSGIHNEQFF; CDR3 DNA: TGTGTCTTTAGCGGGATACACAATGAGCAGTTCTTC
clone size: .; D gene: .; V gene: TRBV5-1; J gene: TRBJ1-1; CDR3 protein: CASSSTGKAFF; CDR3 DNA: TGCGCCAGCAGCTCGACAGGTAAAGCTTTCTTT
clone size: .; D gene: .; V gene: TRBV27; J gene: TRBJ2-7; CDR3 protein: CASSLRSRNYEQYF; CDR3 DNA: TGTGCCAGCAGTTTACGGTCGAGAAACTACGAGCAGTACTTC
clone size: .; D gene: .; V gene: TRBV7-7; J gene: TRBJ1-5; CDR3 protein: CASSLGRGPGQPQHF; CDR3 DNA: TGTGCTAGCAGCTTAGGGAGGGGACCGGGGCAGCCCCAGCATTTT
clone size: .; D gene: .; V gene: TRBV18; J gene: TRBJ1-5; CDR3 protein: CASSPIEPGGLSNQPQHF; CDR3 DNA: TGTGCCAGCTCACCCATAGAACCGGGGGGACTGAGCAATCAGCCCCAGCATTTT
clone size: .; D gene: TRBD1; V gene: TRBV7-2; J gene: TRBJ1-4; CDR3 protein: CASSLEGAVEKLFF; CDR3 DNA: TGTGCCAGCAGCTTAGAGGGGGCGGTTGAAAAACTGTTTTTT
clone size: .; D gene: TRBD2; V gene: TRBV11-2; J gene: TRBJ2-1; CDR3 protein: CASSSLLAGLYNEQFF; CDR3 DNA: TGTGCCAGCAGCTCACTACTAGCGGGTCTTTACAATGAGCAGTTCTTC